This paragraph reports one T cell receptor beta chain. Its antigen is unidentified. A read error may be the cause here, since a much bigger clone is one base away. The sample originates from a study of regulatory T cells in long-lasting Graves disease. Study-wide results and caveats: Persistent Graves' patients showed less TCR diversity than newly diagnosed ones.

CDR3 length: 13 residues. Per germline, CDR1 KGHDR and CDR2 SFDVKD. According to the study, TCR beta libraries were built with iRepertoire HTBI primers and CDR3-region Arm-PCR. A single record per CDR3 protein comes from TCRdb applying MiXCR to the multiplex PCR reads. The table has 350,000 to 550,000 distinct CDR3 sequences, more than 12% seen once. As for time point: newly diagnosed GD, antithyroid drugs for less than 3 months. From RNA extracted from PBMCs, the TCR library was made. This same sample was also taken into another study, of T cells in Graves' hyperthyroidism and ophthalmopathy.

The receptor comes from a woman aged 30 to 39 with Graves disease. V and J are TRBV24-1 and TRBJ2-7; 7 bases fit TRBD1. Sequenced here: peripheral blood mononuclear cells (PBMCs), sampled at new diagnosis, from a patient treated with antithyroid drugs. CDR3 loop: CAARDSQSYEQYF. The CDR3 region has the DNA TGTGCCGCCAGGGACAGCCAATCCTACGAGCAGTACTTC.